The 10 T cell receptor beta chains below all came from one sample that was sequenced in a study of neoadjuvant anti-PD-1 for oral cavity cancer. Generated by immunoSEQ multiplex PCR, the TCRdb table keeps only in-frame clones and is missing some. The sample lists 30,000 to 35,000 clones; 80% to 90% were seen once. The source was PBMCs, collected before nivolumab (anti-PD-1) treatment. These receptors were taken from a person between 40 and 79 years old with oral cavity squamous cell carcinoma.

CDR3: CASSLDPRGLNTEAFF. DNA of the CDR3: TGTGCCAGCAGCTTGGACCCCAGGGGATTGAACACTGAAGCTTTCTTT. This sequence joins TRBV5-4 and TRBJ1-1, with D maybe TRBD1 (6 bases). The ends were cut back, 0 bases at V and 0 bases at J, with 12 bases in the middle. CDR1 is SGHNT, CDR2 YYREEE, per germline (reference sequence). This CDR3 spans 16 amino acids.

This chain joins TRBV2 and TRBJ2-7, with D possibly being TRBD1 (5 bases). Germline CDR1 is SNHLY and CDR2 is FYNNEI. The V and J ends lost 8 bases and 3 bases respectively, with 11 bases between them. The CDR3 covers 12 residues. This CDR3 reads CASARGSYEQYF. The DNA of the CDR3 is TGTGCCAGCGCTAGGGGTAGCTACGAGCAGTACTTC.

The rearrangement links TRBV5-1 to TRBJ2-2; no clear D gene. Trimming removed 4 bases from V and 9 bases from J, with 7 bases in between. The CDR3 spans 11 residues. Germline V gene sequence: CDR1 SGHRS, CDR2 YFSETQ. The CDR3: CASSGEWELFF. In DNA form, the CDR3 reads TGCGCCAGCAGCGGGGAATGGGAGCTGTTTTTT.

The CDR3, as DNA: TGTGCCAGCAGCCCTGGGACAGGGAGTAATTCACCCCTCCACTTT. The encoded protein is CASSPGTGSNSPLHF. V gene TRBV7-3 combines with J gene TRBJ1-6; 9 bases are a match to TRBD1. The length of the CDR3 is 15 residues. Germline loops: CDR1 SGHTA, CDR2 FQGTGA. With 5 bases clipped from V and 6 bases from J, the junction kept 5 bases outside the gene matches.

The chain uses TRBV19 and TRBJ1-2; D might be TRBD1 (6 bases). The CDR3 covers 17 residues. V was trimmed by 1 base and J by 2 bases, leaving 17 bases between them. Germline V gene lookup returns CDR1 LNHDA and CDR2 SQIVND (reference sequence). Written as DNA, the CDR3 is TGTGCCAGTAGTATAGCCGTTTCCAGGGGAGGAAACTATGGCTACACCTTC. This codes for CASSIAVSRGGNYGYTF. The full variable domain, completed using reference TRBV19 and TRBJ1-2, is DGGITQSPKYLFRKEGQNVTLSCEQNLNHDAMYWYRQDPGQGLRLIYYSQIVNDFQKGDIAEGYSVSREKKESFPLTVTSAQKNPTAFYLCASSIAVSRGGNYGYTFGSGTRLTVV.

J is TRBJ2-7 and V is TRBV9, with 7 bases that match TRBD2. The germline gives CDR1 SGDLS, CDR2 YYNGEE. CDR3 length equals 16 residues. The V gene end was trimmed by 4 bases and the J gene end by 3 bases; junction bases not matched to a gene: 13. Written as DNA, the CDR3 is TGTGCCAGCAGCCCCCAGTTTGCGCGGGGGAGCTACGAGCAGTACTTC. Its translation is CASSPQFARGSYEQYF.

This clone was picked up a small number of times. The chain uses TRBV19 and TRBJ1-5, with D unclear. The germline V gene encodes CDR1 LNHDA and CDR2 SQIVND (reference sequence). V was clipped by 1 base and J by 6 bases, with 16 bases between them. The CDR3 has 16 amino acids. DNA for the CDR3: TGTGCCAGTAGTATAGCTGGCGGCCTCGGTAGTCAGCCCCAGCATTTT. It translates to CASSIAGGLGSQPQHF.

The chain combines TRBV6-5 with TRBJ1-1, with TRBD1 identical over 7 bases. The length of the CDR3 is 13 residues. Germline CDR1 reads MNHEY; CDR2 reads SVGAGI. The V and J ends lost 11 bases and 1 base, in that order; junction bases with no gene match: 7. The CDR3 sequence is CACQDRTNTEAFF. The CDR3 DNA follows: TGTGCCTGCCAGGACAGGACGAACACTGAAGCTTTCTTT.

The chain combines TRBV28 with TRBJ1-2; 8 bases match TRBD1. In germline, CDR1 is MDHEN, CDR2 SYDVKM. The ends lost 6 bases at V and 4 bases at J; junction bases unmatched: 13. The CDR3 has 16 residues. The CDR3 region is CASREIQGVQSYGYTF. CDR3 DNA sequence: TGTGCCAGCAGGGAAATACAGGGGGTCCAATCCTATGGCTACACCTTC.

V usage is TRBV27 and J usage is TRBJ2-7; 12 positions agree with TRBD1. The CDR3 is 15 amino acids. CDR1 MNHEY and CDR2 SMNVEV come from the germline V gene (reference sequence). Trimming at V came to 6 bases and at J to 7 bases, leaving 10 bases not matched to a gene. DNA for the CDR3: TGTGCCAGCAGCCCTGGGACAGGGGGCCCGGGGGAGCAGTACTTC. Translating gives CASSPGTGGPGEQYF.